One sample yielded the 28 T cell receptor beta chains listed below, sequenced in a study of blood T cell repertoires in COVID-19. Assay: immunoSEQ multiplex PCR; the TCRdb copy retains only in-frame clones and omits some. The sample shows approximately 400,000 clones, approximately 87% of them seen only once. Source material: PBMCs or T cells enriched from blood (not recorded which). Every receptor here comes from a young man who had recovered from COVID-19.

The genes are TRBV6-5 and TRBJ1-2; D is unclear. V dropped 5 bases and J dropped 3 bases, with 10 bases sitting between them. There are 13 residues in the CDR3. Germline CDR1 MNHEY, CDR2 SVGAGI. The CDR3 reads CASSRREHYGYTF. CDR3 nucleotides: TGTGCCAGCAGTCGAAGGGAGCACTATGGCTACACCTTC.

This chain uses TRBV11-3 with TRBJ2-2; 8 positions match TRBD2. CDR1 is SGHNT, CDR2 YENEEA, per germline. The CDR3 sequence is 18 residues long. The ends lost 0 bases at V and 2 bases at J; junction bases unmatched: 8. The CDR3 sequence is CASSLDISRGANTGELFF. In nucleotides, the CDR3 is TGTGCCAGCAGCTTAGATATTTCGCGGGGGGCTAACACCGGGGAGCTGTTTTTT.

The chain is built from TRBV7-2 and TRBJ2-1, with 12 bases aligning to TRBD2. With V trimmed by 2 bases and J by 1 base, 3 bases remained unmatched. Germline V gene data show CDR1 as SGHTA and CDR2 as FQGNSA. This CDR3 is 17 amino acids long. The CDR3 loop reads CASSLPTSGGSYNEQFF. The DNA of the CDR3 is TGTGCCAGCAGCTTACCGACTAGCGGGGGATCCTACAATGAGCAGTTCTTC. The entire variable domain, with the rest obtained from reference TRBV7-2 and TRBJ2-1, is as follows: GAGVSQSPSNKVTEKGKDVELRCDPISGHTALYWYRQSLGQGLEFLIYFQGNSAPDKSGLPSDRFSAERTGGSVSTLTIQRTQQEDSAVYLCASSLPTSGGSYNEQFFGPGTRLTVL.

This chain uses TRBV18 with TRBJ2-3, with TRBD1 matching over 9 bases. CDR3 length: 14 residues. Germline CDR1 is KGHSH and CDR2 is LQKENI. V dropped 6 bases and J dropped 6; count of bases not matched to a gene: 7. The CDR3 DNA reads as TGTGCCAGCTCGTACGACAGGGGGACGGATACGCAGTATTTT. It codes for CASSYDRGTDTQYF.

The rearrangement uses TRBV30 and TRBJ1-5, with 8 bases aligning to TRBD1. The CDR3 totals 13 residues. Trimming at V came to 3 bases and at J to 4 bases, leaving 2 bases not matched to a gene. CDR1 is GTSNPN, CDR2 SVGIG, per germline (reference sequence). CDR3 sequence reads: CAWSRTGNQPQHF. CDR3 DNA: TGTGCCTGGAGCCGGACAGGGAATCAGCCCCAGCATTTT.

The chain uses TRBV19 and TRBJ1-5, with TRBD1 identical over 10 bases. Germline CDR1 is LNHDA and CDR2 is SQIVND (reference sequence). The CDR3 has 17 residues. V dropped 6 bases and J dropped 4; count of bases not matched to a gene: 12. The CDR3 nucleotides are TGTGCCAGTAGCCCACCGGGGGGACAGGGGATAAATCAGCCCCAGCATTTT. It translates to CASSPPGGQGINQPQHF.

For this clone: Other DNA sequences of this sample code for an identical CDR3. The CDR3 here is CASSLGQNTEAFF. CDR3 coding DNA: TGTGCCAGTAGCCTCGGACAGAACACTGAAGCTTTCTTT. This chain connects TRBV19 to TRBJ1-1, with D perhaps TRBD1 (5 bases). The V gene's germline CDR1 is LNHDA and CDR2 SQIVND (reference sequence). The V end was cut by 6 bases, the J end by 1 base, with 9 bases between. This CDR3 comprises 13 residues.

In this sample, this clone turned up once. The chain is built from TRBV6-5 and TRBJ2-7; 7 bases line up with TRBD1. The CDR3 has 14 amino acids. Germline V gives CDR1 MNHEY, CDR2 SVGAGI. Unmatched junction bases numbered 8, after V lost 5 bases and J lost 4 bases. The CDR3 DNA reads as TGTGCCAGCAGTCCCCGACAGGGTGGGTACGAGCAGTACTTC. Translating it yields CASSPRQGGYEQYF.

The chain employs TRBV6-2 or TRBV6-3 and TRBJ2-7; the D gene is possibly TRBD1 (6 bases). Per the germline V gene, CDR1 is MNHEY and CDR2 is SVGEGT. V lost 4 bases to trimming and J lost 2 bases, with 18 bases between them. This CDR3 spans 16 amino acids. The CDR3 sequence is CASSSPTRGTPYEQYF. As DNA, the CDR3 is TGTGCCAGCAGTTCCCCAACGAGGGGGACCCCCTACGAGCAGTACTTC.

The sample holds a few counts of this clone. The V and J genes are TRBV12-3 or TRBV12-4 and TRBJ1-1, with TRBD1 matching over 7 bases. Trimming removed 6 bases from V and 4 bases from J; junction bases left unmatched: 5. This CDR3 spans 13 amino acids. Here the CDR3 DNA reads TGTGCCAGCAGAAGGGACAGATCCACTGAAGCTTTCTTT. Amino acid sequence: CASRRDRSTEAFF.

The genes are TRBV18 and TRBJ1-6; 8 bases agree with TRBD1. Trimming took 2 bases from V and 8 from J; bases not matched to a gene: 8. Germline V gives CDR1 KGHSH, CDR2 LQKENI. The CDR3 has 16 amino acids. In nucleotides, the CDR3 is TGTGCCAGCTCACCATCTATCGGACAGGGAGATTCACCCCTCCACTTT. Amino acids: CASSPSIGQGDSPLHF.

The V call is TRBV9, the J call TRBJ1-3; D uncertain. The ends were cut back, 4 bases at V and 4 bases at J, with 12 bases in the middle. This CDR3 is built from 14 residues. Germline CDR1 reads SGDLS; CDR2 reads YYNGEE. CDR3 sequence reads: CASSHHMEGNTIYF. As DNA, the CDR3 is TGTGCCAGCAGCCACCATATGGAGGGAAACACCATATATTTT.

The chain employs TRBV6-1 and TRBJ1-2, with a possible D match to TRBD1 (5 bases). Germline values: CDR1 MNHNS, CDR2 SASEGT. This CDR3 has 15 residues. V lost 1 base and J lost 8, with 17 bases in between. The CDR3 DNA reads TGTGCCAGCAGTGAAGGTCGGGGGGTTAGGACGGGCTACACCTTC. Translated, it gives CASSEGRGVRTGYTF.

The chain employs TRBV13 and TRBJ1-5, with D possibly matching TRBD1 (5 bases). With 5 bases removed from V and 6 bases from J, the gap between germline ends came to 14 bases. This CDR3 is 14 amino acids long. Germline-derived CDR1 and CDR2 are PRHDT and FYEKMQ (reference sequence). CDR3 DNA: TGTGCCAGCAGCCAGGGCCTAGGGGTTCAGCCCCAGCATTTT. Its protein is CASSQGLGVQPQHF. The whole variable domain, remainder taken from reference TRBV13 and TRBJ1-5, is AAGVIQSPRHLIKEKRETATLKCYPIPRHDTVYWYQQGPGQDPQFLISFYEKMQSDKGSIPDRFSAQQFSDYHSELNMSSLELGDSALYFCASSQGLGVQPQHFGDGTRLSIL.

This clone has just one count. The V and J genes are TRBV28 and TRBJ2-1, with 9 bases fitting TRBD1. Per the germline V gene, CDR1 is MDHEN and CDR2 is SYDVKM. This CDR3 contains 17 residues. Trimming took 2 bases from V and 6 from J; bases not matched to a gene: 11. The CDR3 spells CASSLRYRDREGNEQFF. CDR3 coding DNA: TGTGCCAGCAGTTTAAGGTATCGGGACAGGGAGGGCAATGAGCAGTTCTTC.

The chain combines TRBV2 with TRBJ1-2, with D uncertain. Germline loops: CDR1 SNHLY, CDR2 FYNNEI. V gave up 9 bases and J gave up 4 bases, with 18 bases separating them. This CDR3 is 14 amino acids long. CDR3 in amino acids: CASRVEGSTYGYTF. The CDR3, as DNA: TGTGCCAGTAGGGTGGAGGGATCAACCTATGGCTACACCTTC. Looking up the rest from reference TRBV2 and TRBJ1-2 gives the full variable domain: EPEVTQTPSHQVTQMGQEVILRCVPISNHLYFYWYRQILGQKVEFLVSFYNNEISEKSEIFDDQFSVERPDGSNFTLKIRSTKLEDSAMYFCASRVEGSTYGYTFGSGTRLTVV.

The chain is built from TRBV29-1 and TRBJ2-3, with TRBD1 matching 9 bases. Germline CDR1 is SQVTM and CDR2 is ANQGSEA. The CDR3 has 14 residues. Losses at the gene ends were 3 bases for V and 3 bases for J; bases not matched to a gene: 4. The CDR3 sequence: CSVEGQGSTDTQYF. CDR3 nucleotide sequence: TGCAGCGTTGAGGGACAGGGTAGTACAGATACGCAGTATTTT.

The CDR3 DNA is TGTGCCAGCAGCTCCACGACAGCCAAAGGAAACACCATATATTTT. Amino acid sequence: CASSSTTAKGNTIYF. The chain employs TRBV7-9 and TRBJ1-3; perhaps TRBD1 as D (5 bases). Germline CDR1 SEHNR, CDR2 FQNEAQ (reference sequence). The CDR3 has 15 residues. Trimming stripped 4 bases from V and 4 bases from J, with 14 bases between.

The chain has TRBV6-2 or TRBV6-3 and TRBJ1-5; TRBD1 matches at 8 bases. Looked up from germline, CDR1 is MNHEY and CDR2 is SVGEGT. The CDR3 covers 15 residues. The V segment lost 4 bases and the J segment 5 bases; nucleotides outside the gene matches: 7. CDR3 sequence: CASSSWTGIHQPQHF. CDR3 bases: TGTGCCAGCAGTTCCTGGACAGGGATTCATCAGCCCCAGCATTTT.

This rearrangement joins TRBV5-1 to TRBJ1-3; no clear D gene. The CDR3 totals 16 residues. Germline V gene data show CDR1 as SGHRS and CDR2 as YFSETQ. V dropped 4 bases and J dropped 0 bases, with 14 bases sitting between them. This CDR3 reads CASSPTVMSSGNTIYF. As DNA, the CDR3 is TGCGCCAGCAGCCCCACCGTGATGAGCTCTGGAAACACCATATATTTT.

The chain links TRBV6-2 or TRBV6-3 to TRBJ1-1, with D perhaps matching TRBD1 (5 bases). Germline lookup yields CDR1 MNHEY and CDR2 SVGEGT. Trimming removed 6 bases at V and 3 bases at J, with 20 bases between. The CDR3 is made up of 16 amino acids. CDR3 sequence: CASSLVSPGLYTEAFF. The CDR3 DNA is TGTGCCAGCAGCCTCGTGTCTCCAGGGCTTTACACTGAAGCTTTCTTT.

The chain has TRBV27 and TRBJ1-1, with D maybe TRBD1 (5 bases). Germline CDR1 MNHEY, CDR2 SMNVEV (reference sequence). This CDR3 spans 15 amino acids. V was cut by 7 bases and J by 4 bases, with 19 bases left in between. The CDR3 is CASMPYPRVSTEAFF. The DNA of the CDR3 is TGTGCCAGCATGCCCTACCCCAGGGTGAGCACTGAAGCTTTCTTT.

V and J are TRBV4-1 and TRBJ2-5, with TRBD2 as a possible D gene (5 bases). V dropped 4 bases and J dropped 2 bases, with 14 bases sitting between them. CDR1 and CDR2 from the germline V gene are MGHRA and YSYEKL. The CDR3 has 15 amino acids. Here the CDR3 reads CASSRTGSKQETQYF. The CDR3 nucleotides are TGCGCCAGCAGCCGGACGGGAAGCAAACAAGAGACCCAGTACTTC.

About this clone: An end of the junction does not agree with germline; a read error may underlie this. This chain uses TRBV11-3 with TRBJ2-2, with D possibly TRBD2 on 5 matching bases. This CDR3 is built from 15 residues. CDR1 SGHNT and CDR2 YENEEA come from the germline V gene. The CDR3 DNA reads TGTGCCAGCAGCTTAGTAAGACCGAGACACCGGGGAGCTGTTTTT. Translating gives CASSLVRPRHRGAVF.

CDR3 protein: CASSESPTTAYGYTF. The CDR3 DNA follows: TGTGCCAGCAGTGAGTCCCCAACCACAGCCTATGGCTACACCTTC. V gene TRBV6-1 combines with J gene TRBJ1-2; D uncertain. Looked up from germline, CDR1 is MNHNS and CDR2 is SASEGT. V dropped 3 bases and J dropped 4 bases, with 15 bases sitting between them. This CDR3 region has 15 residues.

The V gene is TRBV9, the J gene TRBJ2-2, with TRBD2 matching over 13 bases. This CDR3 has 18 amino acids. The junction had 12 bases not matched to a gene; V was cut back by 6 bases and J by 4 bases. CDR1 and CDR2 (germline): SGDLS, YYNGEE. This CDR3 reads CASKGLAGDEGSTGELFF. Here the CDR3 DNA reads TGTGCCAGCAAAGGACTAGCGGGGGATGAAGGTAGCACCGGGGAGCTGTTTTTT.

Only one count was recorded for this clone. J is TRBJ1-1 and V is TRBV14, with 9 bases matching TRBD1. CDR1 and CDR2 from the germline V gene are SGHDN and FVKESK. The CDR3 is made up of 16 amino acids. V was pared by 3 bases and J by 5 bases, with 10 bases of the junction left unmatched. CDR3 residues: CASSQSRDRVFTEAFF. The DNA for the CDR3 is TGTGCCAGCAGCCAGTCTCGGGACAGGGTGTTTACTGAAGCTTTCTTT.

The CDR3 region is CASSSYPGTHYEQYF. The CDR3 DNA is TGTGCCAGCAGCTCTTACCCGGGGACTCACTACGAGCAGTACTTC. V gene TRBV7-9 combines with J gene TRBJ2-7; tentatively, D is TRBD2 (6 bases). Trimming stripped 4 bases from V and 3 bases from J, with 16 bases between. The V gene's germline CDR1 is SEHNR and CDR2 FQNEAQ (reference sequence). CDR3 length: 15 residues. Variable domain in full (rest from reference TRBV7-9 and TRBJ2-7): DTGVSQNPRHKITKRGQNVTFRCDPISEHNRLYWYRQTLGQGPEFLTYFQNEAQLEKSRLLSDRFSAERPKGSFSTLEIQRTEQGDSAMYLCASSSYPGTHYEQYFGPGTRLTVT.